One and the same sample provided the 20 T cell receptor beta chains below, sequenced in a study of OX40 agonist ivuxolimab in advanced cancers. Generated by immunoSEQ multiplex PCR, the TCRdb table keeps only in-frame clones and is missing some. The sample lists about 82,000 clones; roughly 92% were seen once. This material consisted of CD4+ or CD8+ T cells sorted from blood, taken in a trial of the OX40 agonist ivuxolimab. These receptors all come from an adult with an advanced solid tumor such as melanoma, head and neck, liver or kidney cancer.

CDR3 sequence reads: CASSHPGQLIILAKNIQYF. In nucleotides, the CDR3 is TGCGCCAGCAGTCATCCGGGACAGTTGATAATCCTAGCCAAAAACATTCAGTACTTC. The genes are TRBV23-1 and TRBJ2-4; 7 bases match TRBD1. TRBV23-1 is designated an ORF whose function remains uncertain. This CDR3 contains 19 residues. V lost 3 bases, J lost 0 bases, and 14 bases stayed unmatched.

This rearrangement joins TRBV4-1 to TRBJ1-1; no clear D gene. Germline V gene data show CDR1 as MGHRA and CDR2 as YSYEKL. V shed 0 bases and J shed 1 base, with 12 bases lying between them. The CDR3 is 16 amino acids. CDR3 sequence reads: CASSQERVAGNTEAFF. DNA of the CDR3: TGCGCCAGCAGCCAAGAAAGGGTAGCGGGGAACACTGAAGCTTTCTTT.

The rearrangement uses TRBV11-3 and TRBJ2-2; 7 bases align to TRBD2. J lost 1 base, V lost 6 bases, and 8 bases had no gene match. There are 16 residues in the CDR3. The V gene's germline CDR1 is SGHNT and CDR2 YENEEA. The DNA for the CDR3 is TGTGCCAGCAGGCGTGGACTAGGGTGGAACACCGGGGAGCTGTTTTTT. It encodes CASRRGLGWNTGELFF. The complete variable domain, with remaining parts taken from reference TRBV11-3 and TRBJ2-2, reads EAGVVQSPRYKIIEKKQPVAFWCNPISGHNTLYWYLQNLGQGPELLIRYENEEAVDDSQLPKDRFSAERLKGVDSTLKIQPAELGDSAVYLCASRRGLGWNTGELFFGEGSRLTVL.

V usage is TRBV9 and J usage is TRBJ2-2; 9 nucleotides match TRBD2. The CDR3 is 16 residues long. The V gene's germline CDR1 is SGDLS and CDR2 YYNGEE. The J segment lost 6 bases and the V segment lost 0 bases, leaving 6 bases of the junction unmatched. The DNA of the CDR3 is TGTGCCAGCAGCGTAGGATTAGCGGGAGCCCCCGGGGAGCTGTTTTTT. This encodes CASSVGLAGAPGELFF.

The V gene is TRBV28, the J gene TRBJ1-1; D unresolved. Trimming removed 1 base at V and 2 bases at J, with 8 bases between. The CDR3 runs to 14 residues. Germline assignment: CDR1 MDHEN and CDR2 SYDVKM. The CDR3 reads CASSLSGSNTEAFF. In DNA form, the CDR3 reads TGTGCCAGCAGTTTATCTGGGAGTAACACTGAAGCTTTCTTT.

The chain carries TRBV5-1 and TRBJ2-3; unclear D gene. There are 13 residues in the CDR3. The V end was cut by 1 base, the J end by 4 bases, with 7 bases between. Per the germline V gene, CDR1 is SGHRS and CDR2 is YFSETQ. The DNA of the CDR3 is TGCGCCAGCAGCTTGAACCGTCCAGATACGCAGTATTTT. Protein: CASSLNRPDTQYF.

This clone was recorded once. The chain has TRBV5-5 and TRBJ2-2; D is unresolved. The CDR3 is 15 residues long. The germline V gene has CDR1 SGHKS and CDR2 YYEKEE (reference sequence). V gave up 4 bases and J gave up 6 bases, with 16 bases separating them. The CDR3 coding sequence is TGTGCCAGCAGCCCGAATGGGGTTGAGGCCGGGGAGCTGTTTTTT. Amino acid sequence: CASSPNGVEAGELFF.

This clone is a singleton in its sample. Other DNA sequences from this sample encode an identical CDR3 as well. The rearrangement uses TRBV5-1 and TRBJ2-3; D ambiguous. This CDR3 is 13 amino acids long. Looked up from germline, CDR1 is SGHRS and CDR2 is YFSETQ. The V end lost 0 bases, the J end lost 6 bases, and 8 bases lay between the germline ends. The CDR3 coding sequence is TGCGCCAGCAGCTTGGGCGGCAGCGATACGCAGTATTTT. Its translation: CASSLGGSDTQYF.

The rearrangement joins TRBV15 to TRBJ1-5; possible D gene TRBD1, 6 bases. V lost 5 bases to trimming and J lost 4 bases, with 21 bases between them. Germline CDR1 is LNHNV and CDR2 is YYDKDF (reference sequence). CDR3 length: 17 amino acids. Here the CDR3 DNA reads TGTGCCACCAGCGGCCGTAGGGGGGTTCGGGATAATCAGCCCCAGCATTTT. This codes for CATSGRRGVRDNQPQHF.

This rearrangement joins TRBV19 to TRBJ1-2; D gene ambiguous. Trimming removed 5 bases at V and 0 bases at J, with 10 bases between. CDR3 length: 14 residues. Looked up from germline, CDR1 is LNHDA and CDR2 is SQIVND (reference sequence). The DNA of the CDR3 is TGTGCCAGTAGTCACTCTGAGGCTAACTATGGCTACACCTTC. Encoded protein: CASSHSEANYGYTF.

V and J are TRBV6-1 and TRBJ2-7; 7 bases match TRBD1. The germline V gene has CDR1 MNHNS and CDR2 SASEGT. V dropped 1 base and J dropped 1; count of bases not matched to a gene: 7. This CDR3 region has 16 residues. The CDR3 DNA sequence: TGTGCCAGCAGTGAAGTTGCAGGGGGATCATCCTACGAGCAGTACTTC. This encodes CASSEVAGGSSYEQYF.

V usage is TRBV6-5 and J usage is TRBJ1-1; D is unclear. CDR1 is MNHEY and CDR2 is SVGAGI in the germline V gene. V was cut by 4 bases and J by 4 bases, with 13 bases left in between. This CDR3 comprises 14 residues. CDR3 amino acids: CASSSTSMVTEAFF. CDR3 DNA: TGTGCCAGCAGTTCTACATCAATGGTCACTGAAGCTTTCTTT.

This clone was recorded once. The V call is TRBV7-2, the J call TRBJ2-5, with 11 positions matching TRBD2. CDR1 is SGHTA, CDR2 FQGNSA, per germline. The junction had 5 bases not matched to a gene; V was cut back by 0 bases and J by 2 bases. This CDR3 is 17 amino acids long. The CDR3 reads CASSLAARLAGQETQYF. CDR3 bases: TGTGCCAGCAGCTTAGCTGCCAGACTAGCGGGGCAAGAGACCCAGTACTTC.

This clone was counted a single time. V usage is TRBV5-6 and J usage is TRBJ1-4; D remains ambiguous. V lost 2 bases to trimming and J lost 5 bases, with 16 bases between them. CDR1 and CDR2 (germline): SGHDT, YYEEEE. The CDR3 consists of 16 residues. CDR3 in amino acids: CASSFRINPTNEKLFF. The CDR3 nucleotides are TGTGCCAGCAGCTTTCGTATAAACCCGACAAATGAAAAACTGTTTTTT.

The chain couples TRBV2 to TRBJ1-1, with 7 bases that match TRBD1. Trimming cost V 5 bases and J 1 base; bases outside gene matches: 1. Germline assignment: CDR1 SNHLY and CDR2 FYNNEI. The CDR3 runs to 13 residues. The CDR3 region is CASSRDRNTEAFF. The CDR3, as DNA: TGTGCCAGCAGTCGGGACAGGAACACTGAAGCTTTCTTT.

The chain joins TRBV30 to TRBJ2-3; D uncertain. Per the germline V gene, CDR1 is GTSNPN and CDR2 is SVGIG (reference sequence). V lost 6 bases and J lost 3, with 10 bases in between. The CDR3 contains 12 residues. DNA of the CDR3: TGTGCCTGCCCTACTCCTACAGATACGCAGTATTTT. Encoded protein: CACPTPTDTQYF.

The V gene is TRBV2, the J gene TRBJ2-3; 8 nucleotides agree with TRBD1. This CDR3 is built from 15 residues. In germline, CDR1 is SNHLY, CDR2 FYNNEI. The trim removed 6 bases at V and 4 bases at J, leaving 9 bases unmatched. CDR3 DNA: TGTGCCAGCAGGACCGGGACAGGTTTAGCAGATACGCAGTATTTT. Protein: CASRTGTGLADTQYF.

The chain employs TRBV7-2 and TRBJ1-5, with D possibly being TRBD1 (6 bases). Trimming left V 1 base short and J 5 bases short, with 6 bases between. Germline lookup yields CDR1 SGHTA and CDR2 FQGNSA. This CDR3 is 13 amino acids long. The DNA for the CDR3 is TGTGCCAGCAGCTTAGGACAGGATCAGCCCCAGCATTTT. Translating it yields CASSLGQDQPQHF.

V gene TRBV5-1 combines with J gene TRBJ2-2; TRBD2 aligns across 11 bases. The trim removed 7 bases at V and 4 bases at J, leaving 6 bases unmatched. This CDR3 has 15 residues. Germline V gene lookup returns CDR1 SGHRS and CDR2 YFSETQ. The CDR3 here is CASSSGTSGTGELFF. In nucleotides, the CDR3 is TGCGCCAGCTCATCAGGGACTAGCGGCACCGGGGAGCTGTTTTTT.

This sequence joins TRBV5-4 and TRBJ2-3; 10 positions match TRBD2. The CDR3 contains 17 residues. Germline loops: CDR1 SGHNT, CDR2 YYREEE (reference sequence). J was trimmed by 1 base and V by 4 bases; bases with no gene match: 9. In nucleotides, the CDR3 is TGTGCCAGCAGCGTGGGGGCCGGGACTAGCGGCACAGATACGCAGTATTTT. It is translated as CASSVGAGTSGTDTQYF.